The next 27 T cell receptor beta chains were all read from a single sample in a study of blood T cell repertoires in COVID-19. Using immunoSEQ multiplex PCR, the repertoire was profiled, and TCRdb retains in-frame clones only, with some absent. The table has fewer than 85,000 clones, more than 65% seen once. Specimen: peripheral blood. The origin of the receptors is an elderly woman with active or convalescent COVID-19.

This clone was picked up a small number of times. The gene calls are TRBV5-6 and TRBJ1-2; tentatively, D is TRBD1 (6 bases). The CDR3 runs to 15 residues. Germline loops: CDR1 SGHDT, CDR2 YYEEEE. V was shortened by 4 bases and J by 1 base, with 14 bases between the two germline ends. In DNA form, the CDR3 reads TGTGCCAGCAGCGAAACAGGGTTTGGTAACTATGGCTACACCTTC. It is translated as CASSETGFGNYGYTF.

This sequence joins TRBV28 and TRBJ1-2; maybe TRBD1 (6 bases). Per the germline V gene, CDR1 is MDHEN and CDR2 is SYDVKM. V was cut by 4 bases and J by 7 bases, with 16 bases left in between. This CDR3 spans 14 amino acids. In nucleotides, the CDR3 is TGTGCCAGCAGTTATTCGGACAGTCTAGGTGGCTACACCTTC. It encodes CASSYSDSLGGYTF.

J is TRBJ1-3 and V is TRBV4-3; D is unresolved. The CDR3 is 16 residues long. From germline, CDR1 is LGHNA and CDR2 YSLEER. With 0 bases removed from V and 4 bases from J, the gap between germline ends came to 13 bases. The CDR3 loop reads CASSQDYGEGGNTIYF. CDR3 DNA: TGCGCCAGCAGCCAAGATTACGGGGAAGGAGGAAACACCATATATTTT.

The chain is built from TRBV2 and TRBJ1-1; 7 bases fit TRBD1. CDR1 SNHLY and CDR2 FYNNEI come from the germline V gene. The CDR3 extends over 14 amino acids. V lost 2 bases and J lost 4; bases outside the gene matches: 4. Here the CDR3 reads CASSETAGGTEAFF. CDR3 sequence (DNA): TGTGCCAGCAGTGAAACGGCAGGGGGCACTGAAGCTTTCTTT.

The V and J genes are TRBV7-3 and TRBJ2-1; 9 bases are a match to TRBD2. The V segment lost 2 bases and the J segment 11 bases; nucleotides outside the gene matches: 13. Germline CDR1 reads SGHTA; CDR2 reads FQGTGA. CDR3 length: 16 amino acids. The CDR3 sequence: CASSLGPGSGGLKQFF. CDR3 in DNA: TGTGCCAGCAGCTTAGGGCCGGGTAGCGGGGGCTTGAAGCAGTTCTTC. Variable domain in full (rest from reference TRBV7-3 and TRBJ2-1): GAGVSQTPSNKVTEKGKYVELRCDPISGHTALYWYRQSLGQGPEFLIYFQGTGAADDSGLPNDRFFAVRPEGSVSTLKIQRTERGDSAVYLCASSLGPGSGGLKQFFGPGTRLTVL.

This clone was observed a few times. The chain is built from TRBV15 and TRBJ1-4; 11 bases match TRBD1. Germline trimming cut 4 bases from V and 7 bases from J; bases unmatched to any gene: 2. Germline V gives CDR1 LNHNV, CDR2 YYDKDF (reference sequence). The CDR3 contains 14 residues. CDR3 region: CATSIGTGGEKLFF. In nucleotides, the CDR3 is TGTGCCACCAGCATAGGGACAGGGGGTGAAAAACTGTTTTTT.

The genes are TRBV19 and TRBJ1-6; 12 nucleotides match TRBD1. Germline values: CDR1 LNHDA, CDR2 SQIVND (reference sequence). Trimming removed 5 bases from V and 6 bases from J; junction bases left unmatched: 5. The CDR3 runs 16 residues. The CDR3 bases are TGTGCCAGTAGTTTGGGACAGGGGGCCGCTAATTCACCCCTCCACTTT. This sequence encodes CASSLGQGAANSPLHF. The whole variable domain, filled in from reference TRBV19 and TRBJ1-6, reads DGGITQSPKYLFRKEGQNVTLSCEQNLNHDAMYWYRQDPGQGLRLIYYSQIVNDFQKGDIAEGYSVSREKKESFPLTVTSAQKNPTAFYLCASSLGQGAANSPLHFGNGTRLTVT.

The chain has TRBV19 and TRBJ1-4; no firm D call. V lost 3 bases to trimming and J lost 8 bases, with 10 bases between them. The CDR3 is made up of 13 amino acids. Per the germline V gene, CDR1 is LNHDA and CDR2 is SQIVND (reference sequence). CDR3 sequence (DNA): TGTGCCAGTAGTATTAACCTCCAGGAAAAACTGTTTTTT. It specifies CASSINLQEKLFF. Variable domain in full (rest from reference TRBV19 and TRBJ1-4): DGGITQSPKYLFRKEGQNVTLSCEQNLNHDAMYWYRQDPGQGLRLIYYSQIVNDFQKGDIAEGYSVSREKKESFPLTVTSAQKNPTAFYLCASSINLQEKLFFGSGTQLSVL.

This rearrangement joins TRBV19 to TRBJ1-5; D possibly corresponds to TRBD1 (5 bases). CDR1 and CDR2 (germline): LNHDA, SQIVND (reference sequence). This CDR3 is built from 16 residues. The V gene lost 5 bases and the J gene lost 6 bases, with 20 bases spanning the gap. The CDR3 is CASSEGGTIRLQPQHF. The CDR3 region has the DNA TGTGCCAGTAGTGAGGGAGGGACCATAAGGCTTCAGCCCCAGCATTTT.

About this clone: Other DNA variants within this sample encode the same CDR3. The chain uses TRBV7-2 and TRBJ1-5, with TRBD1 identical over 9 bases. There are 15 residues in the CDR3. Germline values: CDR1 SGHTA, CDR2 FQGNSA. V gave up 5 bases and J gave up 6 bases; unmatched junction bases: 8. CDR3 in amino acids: CASSLTGGGSQPQHF. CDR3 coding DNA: TGTGCCAGCAGCCTGACAGGGGGTGGATCTCAGCCCCAGCATTTT.

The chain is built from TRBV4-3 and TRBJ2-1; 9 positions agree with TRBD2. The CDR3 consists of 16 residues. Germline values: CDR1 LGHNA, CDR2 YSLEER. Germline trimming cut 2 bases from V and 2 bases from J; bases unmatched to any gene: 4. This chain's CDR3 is CASSQLAGPPYNEQFF. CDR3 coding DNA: TGCGCCAGCAGCCAACTAGCGGGGCCTCCCTACAATGAGCAGTTCTTC.

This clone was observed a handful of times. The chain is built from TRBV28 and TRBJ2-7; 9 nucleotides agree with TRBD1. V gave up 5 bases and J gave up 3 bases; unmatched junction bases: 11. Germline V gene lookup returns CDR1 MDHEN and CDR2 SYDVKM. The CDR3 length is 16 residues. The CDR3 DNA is TGTGCCAGCAGTCAAACCCCCGAGACAGGGGGCTACGAGCAGTACTTC. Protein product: CASSQTPETGGYEQYF.

The CDR3 loop is CASSLVPLNTEAFF. CDR3 coding DNA: TGTGCCAGCAGCTTAGTTCCTTTGAACACTGAAGCTTTCTTT. V is TRBV7-9 and J is TRBJ1-1; D is uncertain. The CDR3 is 14 amino acids. V shed 1 base and J shed 0 bases, with 6 bases lying between them. The germline V gene encodes CDR1 SEHNR and CDR2 FQNEAQ (reference sequence).

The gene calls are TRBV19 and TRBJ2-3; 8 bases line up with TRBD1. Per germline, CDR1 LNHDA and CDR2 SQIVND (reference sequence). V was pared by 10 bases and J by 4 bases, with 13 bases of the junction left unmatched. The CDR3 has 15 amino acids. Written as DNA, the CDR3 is TGTGCCACCCACCCTCGGACAGGGAGATCAGATACGCAGTATTTT. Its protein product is CATHPRTGRSDTQYF.

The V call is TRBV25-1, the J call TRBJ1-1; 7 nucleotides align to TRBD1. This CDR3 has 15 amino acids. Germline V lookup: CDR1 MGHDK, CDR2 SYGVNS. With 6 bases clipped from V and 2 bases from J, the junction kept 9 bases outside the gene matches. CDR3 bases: TGTGCCAGCAGCTCCGTCGGGACAGCCAACACTGAAGCTTTCTTT. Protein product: CASSSVGTANTEAFF.

CDR3 in DNA: TGTGCCAGCGCCCTCAGGGATGGCTACACCTTC. As protein: CASALRDGYTF. The chain carries TRBV12-3 or TRBV12-4 and TRBJ1-2; possibly TRBD1 for D (5 bases). The CDR3 spans 11 residues. V shed 8 bases and J shed 6 bases, with 10 bases lying between them.

The CDR3: CASSPSGTSGSYEQYF. CDR3 bases: TGTGCCAGCAGCCCCTCCGGGACTAGCGGCTCCTACGAGCAGTACTTC. The chain has TRBV5-4 and TRBJ2-7; 11 bases align to TRBD2. CDR3 size: 16 residues. The ends lost 4 bases at V and 0 bases at J; junction bases unmatched: 6. Germline V gene sequence: CDR1 SGHNT, CDR2 YYREEE (reference sequence). Filled out from reference TRBV5-4 and TRBJ2-7, the complete variable domain reads ETGVTQSPTHLIKTRGQQVTLRCSSQSGHNTVSWYQQALGQGPQFIFQYYREEENGRGNFPPRFSGLQFPNYSSELNVNALELDDSALYLCASSPSGTSGSYEQYFGPGTRLTVT.

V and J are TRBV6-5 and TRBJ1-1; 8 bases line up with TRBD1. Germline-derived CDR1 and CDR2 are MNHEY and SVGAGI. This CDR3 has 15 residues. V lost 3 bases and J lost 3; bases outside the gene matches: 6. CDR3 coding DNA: TGTGCCAGCAGTTATCGGAACAGGGGGGACACTGAAGCTTTCTTT. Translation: CASSYRNRGDTEAFF.

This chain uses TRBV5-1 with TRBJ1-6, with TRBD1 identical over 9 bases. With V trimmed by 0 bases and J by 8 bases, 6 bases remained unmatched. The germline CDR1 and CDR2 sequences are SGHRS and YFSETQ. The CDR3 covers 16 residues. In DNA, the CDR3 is TGCGCCAGCAGCTTGGTAGGACAGGGGACGGATTCACCCCTCCACTTT. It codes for CASSLVGQGTDSPLHF.

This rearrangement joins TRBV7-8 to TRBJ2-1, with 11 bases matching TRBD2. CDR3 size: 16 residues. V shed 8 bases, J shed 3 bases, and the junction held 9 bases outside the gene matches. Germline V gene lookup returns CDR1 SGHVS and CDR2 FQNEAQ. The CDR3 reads CASGPTSGEGYNEQFF. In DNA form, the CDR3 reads TGTGCCAGCGGGCCGACTAGCGGGGAGGGCTACAATGAGCAGTTCTTC.

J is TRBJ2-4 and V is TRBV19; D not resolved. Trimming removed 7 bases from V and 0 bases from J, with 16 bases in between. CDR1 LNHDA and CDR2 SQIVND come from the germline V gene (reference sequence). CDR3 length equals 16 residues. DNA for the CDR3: TGTGCCAGTACAGTGCCGGCAGCGATAGCCAAAAACATTCAGTACTTC. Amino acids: CASTVPAAIAKNIQYF.

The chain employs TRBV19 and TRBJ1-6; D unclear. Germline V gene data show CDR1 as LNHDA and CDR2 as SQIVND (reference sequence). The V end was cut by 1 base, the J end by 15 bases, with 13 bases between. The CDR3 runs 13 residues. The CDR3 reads CASSIASGPLLHF. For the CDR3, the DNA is TGTGCCAGTAGTATAGCTTCAGGCCCACTCCTCCACTTT.

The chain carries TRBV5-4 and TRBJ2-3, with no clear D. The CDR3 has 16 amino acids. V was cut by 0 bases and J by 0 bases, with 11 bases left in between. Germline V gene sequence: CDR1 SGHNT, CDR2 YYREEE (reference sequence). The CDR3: CASSLDGRPSTDTQYF. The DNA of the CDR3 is TGTGCCAGCAGCTTGGACGGCAGGCCTAGCACAGATACGCAGTATTTT. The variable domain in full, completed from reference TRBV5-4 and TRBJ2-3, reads ETGVTQSPTHLIKTRGQQVTLRCSSQSGHNTVSWYQQALGQGPQFIFQYYREEENGRGNFPPRFSGLQFPNYSSELNVNALELDDSALYLCASSLDGRPSTDTQYFGPGTRLTVL.

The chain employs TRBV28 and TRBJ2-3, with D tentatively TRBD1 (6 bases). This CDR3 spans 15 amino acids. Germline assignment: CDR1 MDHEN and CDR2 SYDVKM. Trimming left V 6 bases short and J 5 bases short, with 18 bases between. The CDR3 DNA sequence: TGTGCCAGCAGGTCCCCAGGGGATCGCGGAGATACGCAGTATTTT. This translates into CASRSPGDRGDTQYF.

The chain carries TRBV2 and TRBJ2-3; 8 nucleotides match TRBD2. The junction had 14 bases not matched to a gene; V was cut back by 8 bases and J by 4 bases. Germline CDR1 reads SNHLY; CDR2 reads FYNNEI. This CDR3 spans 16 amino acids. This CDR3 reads CASVKTIAGKSDTQYF. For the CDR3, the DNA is TGTGCCAGCGTGAAGACGATAGCGGGGAAGTCAGATACGCAGTATTTT.

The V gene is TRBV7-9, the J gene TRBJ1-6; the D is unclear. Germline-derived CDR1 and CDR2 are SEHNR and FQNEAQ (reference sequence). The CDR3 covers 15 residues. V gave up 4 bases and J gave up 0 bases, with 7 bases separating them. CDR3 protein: CASSSSSSYNSPLHF. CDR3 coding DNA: TGTGCCAGCAGCTCATCCAGCTCCTATAATTCACCCCTCCACTTT.

CDR3 sequence (DNA): TGTGCCAGCAGCTTTCGGAGGGGCCCCCTCCACTTT. Translated, it gives CASSFRRGPLHF. V usage is TRBV11-1 and J usage is TRBJ1-6; TRBD1 might be the D (5 bases). This CDR3 comprises 12 residues. With 3 bases removed from V and 13 bases from J, the gap between germline ends came to 10 bases. From germline, CDR1 is SGHAT and CDR2 FQDESV (reference sequence).